A selection of T cell receptor beta chains follows, all from one sample in a study of blood T cell repertoires in COVID-19. Sequencing was performed with immunoSEQ multiplex PCR; in TCRdb, only in-frame clones are kept and a portion is missing. The sample includes some 180,000 clones, more than 75% seen only once; the top ten take 2.5% to 3%. Sequencing input: peripheral blood. The receptor source for this set is a woman older than 75 with COVID-19, enrolled during active disease. Each CDR3 is given with its conserved first and last residue. A D gene is named only where the DNA matches it firmly. Not every row has a clone size; where given, it reads once, few, many or a size class.

CDR3: CASSLPSPPYEQYF
DNA: TGTGCCAGCAGCTTACCGTCTCCTCCCTACGAGCAGTACTTC
D: .
J: TRBJ2-7
V: TRBV7-8
size: .

CDR3: CATSETGLAGGTTDTQYF
DNA: TGTGCCACCAGTGAGACGGGACTAGCGGGAGGTACCACAGATACGCAGTATTTT
D: TRBD2
J: TRBJ2-3
V: TRBV24-1
size: .

CDR3: CASLQTGTRNTEAFF
DNA: TGTGCCAGCCTACAGACAGGGACGAGGAACACTGAAGCTTTCTTT
D: TRBD1
J: TRBJ1-1
V: TRBV27
size: .

CDR3: CASSLGGTAYYQPQHF
DNA: TGTGCCAGCAGCTTGGGGGGGACAGCCTATTATCAGCCCCAGCATTTT
D: TRBD1
J: TRBJ1-5
V: TRBV5-6
size: .

CDR3: CASSFGTGQETQYF
DNA: TGTGCCAGCAGCTTTGGGACAGGCCAAGAGACCCAGTACTTC
D: TRBD1
J: TRBJ2-5
V: TRBV7-3
size: once

CDR3: CSVDPGNTGELFF
DNA: TGCAGCGTTGACCCCGGGAACACCGGGGAGCTGTTTTTT
D: .
J: TRBJ2-2
V: TRBV29-1
size: .

CDR3: CASSIAGDLGNTIYF
DNA: TGTGCCAGTAGTATAGCCGGGGATTTGGGAAACACCATATATTTT
D: .
J: TRBJ1-3
V: TRBV19
size: .

CDR3: CASSKGRGLGEQYF
DNA: TGTGCCAGCAGCAAGGGACGGGGGTTGGGGGAGCAGTACTTC
D: .
J: TRBJ2-7
V: TRBV7-2
size: .

CDR3: CASSYSEGHYNEQFF
DNA: TGTGCCAGCAGTTACTCCGAGGGACACTACAATGAGCAGTTCTTC
D: .
J: TRBJ2-1
V: TRBV6-5
size: .

CDR3: CASSLSQGVDGYTF
DNA: TGTGCCAGCAGTCTAAGTCAGGGGGTGGATGGCTACACCTTC
D: TRBD1
J: TRBJ1-2
V: TRBV28
size: .

CDR3: CASSLHSSSPLHF
DNA: TGTGCCAGCAGTTTGCACTCATCTTCACCCCTCCACTTT
D: .
J: TRBJ1-6
V: TRBV28
size: .

CDR3: CASSLDPRAWEGFSNQPQHF
DNA: TGTGCCAGCAGTTTAGACCCCCGGGCCTGGGAGGGTTTCAGCAATCAGCCCCAGCATTTT
D: .
J: TRBJ1-5
V: TRBV28
size: .

CDR3: CATSKGGEQFF
DNA: TGTGCCACCAGCAAAGGGGGTGAGCAGTTCTTC
D: .
J: TRBJ2-1
V: TRBV15
size: .

CDR3: CASSLATGEAQHF
DNA: TGTGCCAGCAGTTTAGCAACAGGGGAGGCCCAGCATTTT
D: TRBD1
J: TRBJ1-5
V: TRBV12-3/TRBV12-4
size: .

CDR3: CASSLRSPREMNNEQFF
DNA: TGTGCCAGCAGCTTAAGAAGCCCACGGGAGATGAACAATGAGCAGTTCTTC
D: .
J: TRBJ2-1
V: TRBV7-2
size: .

CDR3: CASSRNRGQGNEQFF
DNA: TGTGCCAGCAGTCGTAACAGGGGGCAAGGCAATGAGCAGTTCTTC
D: TRBD1
J: TRBJ2-1
V: TRBV6-5
size: .

CDR3: CASSFSGPNTGELFF
DNA: TGTGCCAGCAGCTTTAGCGGGCCAAACACCGGGGAGCTGTTTTTT
D: TRBD2
J: TRBJ2-2
V: TRBV6-2/TRBV6-3
size: .

CDR3: CASSLVVAGEAVEQFF
DNA: TGCGCCAGCAGCTTGGTAGTAGCGGGAGAGGCGGTTGAGCAGTTCTTC
D: TRBD2
J: TRBJ2-1
V: TRBV5-1
size: .

CDR3: CASSVATFNTEAFF
DNA: TGTGCCAGCAGTGTCGCCACATTTAACACTGAAGCTTTCTTT
D: .
J: TRBJ1-1
V: TRBV7-9
size: .

CDR3: CASRTGTGGYNEQFF
DNA: TGTGCCAGCAGGACCGGGACAGGGGGCTACAATGAGCAGTTCTTC
D: TRBD1
J: TRBJ2-1
V: TRBV2
size: few

CDR3: CATSRDYLGALHF
DNA: TGTGCCACCAGCAGAGACTACCTTGGAGCCCTCCACTTT
D: .
J: TRBJ1-6
V: TRBV15
size: .

CDR3: CASTPQGSSYGYTF
DNA: TGTGCCAGCACCCCACAGGGTTCCTCTTACGGCTACACCTTC
D: .
J: TRBJ1-2
V: TRBV7-2
size: .

CDR3: CASSPPSVNEQFF
DNA: TGTGCCAGCTCACCTCCCTCTGTGAATGAGCAGTTCTTC
D: .
J: TRBJ2-1
V: TRBV18
size: .

CDR3: CASSLGTGPGELFF
DNA: TGTGCCAGCAGCTTAGGGACAGGGCCCGGGGAGCTGTTTTTT
D: TRBD1
J: TRBJ2-2
V: TRBV7-3
size: few

CDR3: CAISDDSQETQYF
DNA: TGTGCCATCAGTGACGACAGCCAAGAGACCCAGTACTTC
D: .
J: TRBJ2-5
V: TRBV10-3
size: .

CDR3: CASSFYPTYNSPLHF
DNA: TGTGCCAGCAGCTTCTACCCCACCTATAATTCACCCCTCCACTTT
D: .
J: TRBJ1-6
V: TRBV7-2
size: .

CDR3: CAISSQGVFNSGANVLTF
DNA: TGTGCCATCAGTTCTCAGGGGGTGTTCAACTCTGGGGCCAACGTCCTGACTTTC
D: TRBD1
J: TRBJ2-6
V: TRBV10-3
size: .

CDR3: CASGPGINEKLFF
DNA: TGTGCCAGCGGCCCAGGGATTAATGAAAAACTGTTTTTT
D: .
J: TRBJ1-4
V: TRBV28
size: once

CDR3: CASSQGVGGEKLFF
DNA: TGTGCCAGCAGCCAGGGGGTCGGGGGGGAAAAACTGTTTTTT
D: .
J: TRBJ1-4
V: TRBV3-1/TRBV3-2
size: .

CDR3: CASSDRTGTGSPLHF
DNA: TGTGCCAGCAGTGACCGGACAGGAACTGGTTCACCCCTCCACTTT
D: TRBD1
J: TRBJ1-6
V: TRBV6-2/TRBV6-3
size: .

CDR3: CASSLAAWTSGRYNEQFF
DNA: TGTGCCAGCAGCTTAGCTGCGTGGACTAGCGGGAGGTACAATGAGCAGTTCTTC
D: TRBD2
J: TRBJ2-1
V: TRBV7-2
size: few

CDR3: CASSGVGGDRTTQYF
DNA: TGTGCCAGCAGCGGTGTGGGGGGGGACAGGACTACGCAGTATTTT
D: .
J: TRBJ2-3
V: TRBV7-2
size: .

CDR3: CASSEGLGGYTF
DNA: TGTGCCAGCAGTGAAGGGTTGGGCGGCTACACCTTC
D: .
J: TRBJ1-2
V: TRBV25-1
size: .

CDR3: CASSAGGTSGRRSYNEQFF
DNA: TGTGCCAGCAGCGCGGGCGGGACTAGCGGGAGGAGATCCTACAATGAGCAGTTCTTC
D: TRBD2
J: TRBJ2-1
V: TRBV5-4
size: .

CDR3: CASSYNGWASGNTIYF
DNA: TGTGCCAGCAGTTACAACGGCTGGGCCTCTGGAAACACCATATATTTT
D: .
J: TRBJ1-3
V: TRBV6-5
size: .

CDR3: CASSTRAFRYGYTF
DNA: TGTGCCAGCAGTACCAGGGCGTTCCGGTATGGCTACACCTTC
D: .
J: TRBJ1-2
V: TRBV6-5
size: .

CDR3: CASSLTLNTEAFF
DNA: TGTGCCAGCAGCTTGACCCTAAACACTGAAGCTTTCTTT
D: .
J: TRBJ1-1
V: TRBV5-8
size: .

CDR3: CASSRQGSNTGELFF
DNA: TGTGCCAGCAGCCGACAGGGATCAAACACCGGGGAGCTGTTTTTT
D: TRBD1
J: TRBJ2-2
V: TRBV7-9
size: once

CDR3: CASSPKGPRGQGSTDTQYF
DNA: TGTGCCAGCAGTCCCAAGGGCCCCCGGGGACAGGGAAGCACAGATACGCAGTATTTT
D: TRBD1
J: TRBJ2-3
V: TRBV6-6
size: .

CDR3: CASSPQGLSTGELFF
DNA: TGCGCCAGCAGCCCACAGGGGCTGAGCACCGGGGAGCTGTTTTTT
D: TRBD1
J: TRBJ2-2
V: TRBV4-3
size: .

CDR3: CASAKTGGALNEQFF
DNA: TGTGCCAGTGCAAAGACAGGGGGCGCTCTTAATGAGCAGTTCTTC
D: TRBD1
J: TRBJ2-1
V: TRBV19
size: .

CDR3: CASSIGRGGGGWFYF
DNA: TGTGCCAGCAGTATAGGCCGTGGAGGGGGCGGATGGTTCTACTTC
D: .
J: TRBJ2-5
V: TRBV28
size: .

CDR3: CASSRYRGGSTDTQYF
DNA: TGCGCCAGCAGCCGGTACAGGGGGGGGAGCACAGATACGCAGTATTTT
D: .
J: TRBJ2-3
V: TRBV4-3
size: .

CDR3: CATGTEPTDTQYF
DNA: TGTGCCACCGGGACTGAGCCCACAGATACGCAGTATTTT
D: .
J: TRBJ2-3
V: TRBV7-8
size: .

CDR3: CASSLGQGVGSPLHF
DNA: TGTGCCAGCTCACTCGGACAGGGGGTTGGTTCACCCCTCCACTTT
D: TRBD1
J: TRBJ1-6
V: TRBV18
size: .

CDR3: CASSLAGLAGETQYF
DNA: TGTGCCAGCAGCTTAGCTGGACTAGCGGGAGAGACCCAGTACTTC
D: TRBD2
J: TRBJ2-5
V: TRBV7-9
size: .

CDR3: CASSQDLGVSSYEQYF
DNA: TGCGCCAGCAGCCAAGATTTGGGCGTAAGCTCCTACGAGCAGTACTTC
D: .
J: TRBJ2-7
V: TRBV4-3
size: few

CDR3: CASSLLAGVGTGELFF
DNA: TGTGCCAGCAGCTTATTAGCGGGAGTAGGCACCGGGGAGCTGTTTTTT
D: TRBD2
J: TRBJ2-2
V: TRBV11-1
size: .

CDR3: CASSPYDRDGYTF
DNA: TGTGCCAGCAGCCCCTACGACAGGGACGGCTACACCTTC
D: TRBD1
J: TRBJ1-2
V: TRBV3-1/TRBV3-2
size: .

CDR3: CASSRTQGLFTEAFF
DNA: TGTGCCAGCAGCCGAACGCAGGGTTTGTTTACTGAAGCTTTCTTT
D: .
J: TRBJ1-1
V: TRBV11-2
size: .

CDR3: CATSDKQYTEAFF
DNA: TGTGCCACCAGTGATAAACAGTACACTGAAGCTTTCTTT
D: .
J: TRBJ1-1
V: TRBV24-1
size: .

CDR3: CASSSTFFQPQHF
DNA: TGTGCCAGCAGCTCCACATTTTTTCAGCCCCAGCATTTT
D: .
J: TRBJ1-5
V: TRBV7-2
size: .